A selection of T cell receptor beta chains follows, all from one sample in a study of T cell responses to AZD1222 COVID-19 vaccine. Clones were read by immunoSEQ multiplex PCR, and TCRdb kept only the in-frame ones, dropping some. Of 150,000 or so clones in the sample, 80% to 95% were seen once. Material: peripheral blood, obtained 28 days after the second AZD1222 dose. The receptor set was obtained from an adult who received the AZD1222 COVID-19 vaccine. CDR3s include the opening cysteine and the closing phenylalanine or tryptophan. Fields, in order: V gene, D gene, clone size, J gene, CDR3 protein, CDR3 DNA. D genes are given only for firm matches. Size values are once, few and many counts, or a class for expanded clones, and some rows have none.

V gene: TRBV14
D gene: NA
clone size: NA
J gene: TRBJ1-2
CDR3 protein: CASSKGHLLQGDYTF
CDR3 DNA: TGTGCCAGCAGCAAGGGACATCTACTTCAGGGAGACTACACCTTC

V gene: TRBV5-1
D gene: NA
clone size: NA
J gene: TRBJ2-6
CDR3 protein: CASSLYSADYSGANVLTF
CDR3 DNA: TGCGCCAGCAGCTTGTACTCGGCAGACTACTCTGGGGCCAACGTCCTGACTTTC

V gene: TRBV4-1
D gene: TRBD1
clone size: NA
J gene: TRBJ2-4
CDR3 protein: CANPGQGMGRAKNIQYF
CDR3 DNA: TGCGCCAATCCGGGACAGGGGATGGGTCGAGCCAAAAACATTCAGTACTTC

V gene: TRBV28
D gene: NA
clone size: NA
J gene: TRBJ2-3
CDR3 protein: CASSLAGAKDTQYF
CDR3 DNA: TGTGCCAGCAGTTTAGCGGGGGCGAAAGATACGCAGTATTTT

V gene: TRBV27
D gene: NA
clone size: NA
J gene: TRBJ1-5
CDR3 protein: CASGKGGYSNQPQHF
CDR3 DNA: TGTGCCAGCGGTAAGGGGGGGTATAGCAATCAGCCCCAGCATTTT

V gene: TRBV5-6
D gene: TRBD1
clone size: NA
J gene: TRBJ2-1
CDR3 protein: CASSWTGGSYNEQFF
CDR3 DNA: TGTGCCAGCAGCTGGACAGGGGGCTCCTACAATGAGCAGTTCTTC

V gene: TRBV6-5
D gene: NA
clone size: NA
J gene: TRBJ1-1
CDR3 protein: CASSYSIDPNTEAFF
CDR3 DNA: TGTGCCAGCAGTTACTCGATCGACCCGAACACTGAAGCTTTCTTT

V gene: TRBV2
D gene: NA
clone size: NA
J gene: TRBJ1-4
CDR3 protein: CASSEQGLGNEKLFF
CDR3 DNA: TGTGCCAGCAGTGAACAGGGATTAGGTAATGAAAAACTGTTTTTT

V gene: TRBV21-1
D gene: NA
clone size: NA
J gene: TRBJ1-4
CDR3 protein: CAPRSGYEKLFF
CDR3 DNA: TGTGCCCCCAGGTCGGGGTATGAAAAACTGTTTTTT

V gene: TRBV5-6
D gene: NA
clone size: NA
J gene: TRBJ1-2
CDR3 protein: CASSLASARLSNYGYTF
CDR3 DNA: TGTGCCAGCAGCTTGGCGAGTGCCCGACTTTCTAACTATGGCTACACCTTC

V gene: TRBV3-1/TRBV3-2
D gene: TRBD2
clone size: NA
J gene: TRBJ2-1
CDR3 protein: CASSRRLADSYNEQFF
CDR3 DNA: TGTGCCAGCAGCCGACGACTAGCGGATTCCTACAATGAGCAGTTCTTC

V gene: TRBV19
D gene: NA
clone size: NA
J gene: TRBJ2-1
CDR3 protein: CASSPTAGVYNEQFF
CDR3 DNA: TGTGCCAGTAGTCCCACTGCTGGGGTATACAATGAGCAGTTCTTC

V gene: TRBV6-6
D gene: NA
clone size: NA
J gene: TRBJ1-6
CDR3 protein: CASSYSYNSPLHF
CDR3 DNA: TGTGCCAGCAGTTATTCCTATAATTCACCCCTCCACTTT

V gene: TRBV30
D gene: NA
clone size: NA
J gene: TRBJ2-1
CDR3 protein: CAWSSGNEQFF
CDR3 DNA: TGTGCCTGGAGTAGCGGTAATGAGCAGTTCTTC

V gene: TRBV4-1
D gene: TRBD1
clone size: NA
J gene: TRBJ1-2
CDR3 protein: CASSQTGDNYGYTF
CDR3 DNA: TGCGCCAGCAGCCAGACAGGGGATAACTATGGCTACACCTTC

V gene: TRBV28
D gene: NA
clone size: NA
J gene: TRBJ1-2
CDR3 protein: CASSFWEGLSAPNYGYTF
CDR3 DNA: TGTGCCAGCAGTTTTTGGGAGGGCCTCTCGGCACCCAATTATGGCTACACCTTC

V gene: TRBV11-3
D gene: NA
clone size: NA
J gene: TRBJ1-1
CDR3 protein: CASSLGGTNTEAFF
CDR3 DNA: TGTGCCAGCAGCTTAGGAGGGACGAACACTGAAGCTTTCTTT

V gene: TRBV6-5
D gene: NA
clone size: NA
J gene: TRBJ1-5
CDR3 protein: CASSRGDNHQPQHF
CDR3 DNA: TGTGCCAGCTCCCGGGGGGACAACCATCAGCCCCAGCATTTT

V gene: TRBV18
D gene: TRBD2
clone size: NA
J gene: TRBJ2-5
CDR3 protein: CASSPLAGGEETQYF
CDR3 DNA: TGTGCCAGCTCACCACTAGCGGGAGGGGAGGAGACCCAGTACTTC

V gene: TRBV5-4
D gene: TRBD2
clone size: NA
J gene: TRBJ2-3
CDR3 protein: CASSRGGTSATDTQYF
CDR3 DNA: TGTGCCAGCAGCCGGGGGGGGACTAGCGCTACAGATACGCAGTATTTT

V gene: TRBV7-9
D gene: TRBD2
clone size: NA
J gene: TRBJ2-7
CDR3 protein: CASSLVGGYEQYF
CDR3 DNA: TGTGCCAGCAGCTTAGTCGGGGGGTACGAGCAGTACTTC

V gene: TRBV7-3
D gene: TRBD1
clone size: NA
J gene: TRBJ1-1
CDR3 protein: CASSQMERTGHTLGGTEAFF
CDR3 DNA: TGTGCCAGCAGCCAAATGGAGCGGACAGGGCATACTTTAGGGGGCACTGAAGCTTTCTTT

V gene: TRBV19
D gene: NA
clone size: NA
J gene: TRBJ1-2
CDR3 protein: CASRGRESNYGYTF
CDR3 DNA: TGTGCCAGTAGAGGCAGGGAATCTAACTATGGCTACACCTTC

V gene: TRBV10-3
D gene: NA
clone size: NA
J gene: TRBJ2-7
CDR3 protein: CAISESPRGTLQYF
CDR3 DNA: TGTGCCATCAGTGAGTCCCCGAGGGGCACGCTGCAGTACTTC

V gene: TRBV29-1
D gene: NA
clone size: NA
J gene: TRBJ2-1
CDR3 protein: CSVRQDEQFF
CDR3 DNA: TGCAGCGTTCGGCAAGATGAGCAGTTCTTC

V gene: TRBV10-3
D gene: TRBD1
clone size: once
J gene: TRBJ1-1
CDR3 protein: CAISEGGQGNTEAFF
CDR3 DNA: TGTGCCATCAGTGAAGGTGGACAGGGGAACACTGAAGCTTTCTTT

V gene: TRBV24-1
D gene: TRBD2
clone size: NA
J gene: TRBJ2-1
CDR3 protein: CATSDSMGLAGTSSYNEQFF
CDR3 DNA: TGTGCCACCAGTGACTCAATGGGACTAGCGGGAACTAGCTCCTACAATGAGCAGTTCTTC

V gene: TRBV7-2
D gene: NA
clone size: NA
J gene: TRBJ1-2
CDR3 protein: CASSLGGDYGYTF
CDR3 DNA: TGTGCCAGCAGCTTAGGGGGGGACTATGGCTACACCTTC

V gene: TRBV3-1/TRBV3-2
D gene: TRBD1
clone size: NA
J gene: TRBJ1-5
CDR3 protein: CASSQGGQLSGQPQHF
CDR3 DNA: TGTGCCAGCAGCCAAGGGGGACAGCTCTCCGGTCAGCCCCAGCATTTT

V gene: TRBV14
D gene: TRBD1
clone size: NA
J gene: TRBJ1-1
CDR3 protein: CASSQPGTVPNTEAFF
CDR3 DNA: TGTGCCAGCAGCCAACCCGGGACAGTACCTAACACTGAAGCTTTCTTT

V gene: TRBV4-1
D gene: NA
clone size: NA
J gene: TRBJ2-1
CDR3 protein: CASSHGRSSYNEQFF
CDR3 DNA: TGCGCCAGCAGCCATGGGCGGAGCTCCTACAATGAGCAGTTCTTC

V gene: TRBV27
D gene: NA
clone size: NA
J gene: TRBJ2-1
CDR3 protein: CASSLATGFEQFF
CDR3 DNA: TGTGCCAGCAGTTTAGCCACAGGGTTTGAGCAGTTCTTC

V gene: TRBV4-2
D gene: TRBD1
clone size: NA
J gene: TRBJ1-6
CDR3 protein: CASSSRDRSPSPLHF
CDR3 DNA: TGTGCCAGCAGCTCCCGGGACAGGAGCCCTTCACCCCTCCACTTT

V gene: TRBV19
D gene: TRBD2
clone size: NA
J gene: TRBJ2-7
CDR3 protein: CASSIDGTSGPWYF
CDR3 DNA: TGTGCCAGTAGTATAGACGGGACTAGCGGGCCCTGGTACTTC

V gene: TRBV3-1/TRBV3-2
D gene: NA
clone size: NA
J gene: TRBJ2-7
CDR3 protein: CASSSPGHGYEQYF
CDR3 DNA: TGTGCCAGCAGCTCCCCGGGACACGGCTACGAGCAGTACTTC

V gene: TRBV5-1
D gene: NA
clone size: NA
J gene: TRBJ2-3
CDR3 protein: CASSGWEDSGTDTQYF
CDR3 DNA: TGCGCCAGCAGCGGCTGGGAGGATTCCGGCACAGATACGCAGTATTTT

V gene: TRBV18
D gene: NA
clone size: NA
J gene: TRBJ2-3
CDR3 protein: CASSPSGGTDTQYF
CDR3 DNA: TGTGCCAGCTCACCGTCCGGTGGGACAGATACGCAGTATTTT

V gene: TRBV29-1
D gene: NA
clone size: once
J gene: TRBJ2-2
CDR3 protein: CSVELRNTGELFF
CDR3 DNA: TGCAGCGTTGAACTGCGGAACACCGGGGAGCTGTTTTTT

V gene: TRBV12-3/TRBV12-4
D gene: NA
clone size: NA
J gene: TRBJ1-2
CDR3 protein: CASSYTGRVGYTF
CDR3 DNA: TGTGCCAGCAGTTACACAGGGCGAGTAGGCTACACCTTC

V gene: TRBV28
D gene: NA
clone size: NA
J gene: TRBJ1-1
CDR3 protein: CASSYMIENTEAFF
CDR3 DNA: TGTGCCAGCAGTTATATGATTGAGAACACTGAAGCTTTCTTT

V gene: TRBV7-6
D gene: NA
clone size: NA
J gene: TRBJ2-6
CDR3 protein: CASSSIWGSGANVLTF
CDR3 DNA: TGTGCCAGCAGCTCCATATGGGGATCCGGGGCCAACGTCCTGACTTTC

V gene: TRBV3-1/TRBV3-2
D gene: NA
clone size: NA
J gene: TRBJ2-7
CDR3 protein: CASSPRVPYEQYF
CDR3 DNA: TGTGCCAGCAGCCCAAGGGTACCCTACGAGCAGTACTTC

V gene: TRBV3-1/TRBV3-2
D gene: NA
clone size: NA
J gene: TRBJ1-2
CDR3 protein: CASSQHRSAGYTF
CDR3 DNA: TGTGCCAGCAGCCAGCACCGATCTGCGGGCTACACCTTC

V gene: TRBV25-1
D gene: NA
clone size: NA
J gene: TRBJ2-1
CDR3 protein: CASSEYGKASNEQFF
CDR3 DNA: TGTGCCAGCAGTGAATACGGGAAAGCCTCTAATGAGCAGTTCTTC

V gene: TRBV25-1
D gene: NA
clone size: NA
J gene: TRBJ1-1
CDR3 protein: CASSDNHGRQNTEAFF
CDR3 DNA: TGTGCCAGCAGTGACAACCATGGCAGGCAAAACACTGAAGCTTTCTTT

V gene: TRBV7-3
D gene: NA
clone size: NA
J gene: TRBJ1-5
CDR3 protein: CASSLVGNSNQPQHF
CDR3 DNA: TGTGCCAGCAGCTTAGTGGGAAATAGCAATCAGCCCCAGCATTTT

V gene: TRBV11-2
D gene: TRBD2
clone size: NA
J gene: TRBJ2-5
CDR3 protein: CASSSWGLAGKETQYF
CDR3 DNA: TGTGCCAGCAGCTCCTGGGGACTAGCGGGAAAAGAGACCCAGTACTTC

V gene: TRBV27
D gene: NA
clone size: few
J gene: TRBJ2-2
CDR3 protein: CASGRSRAGELFF
CDR3 DNA: TGTGCCAGCGGCCGCAGTAGGGCCGGGGAGCTGTTTTTT

V gene: TRBV18
D gene: NA
clone size: once
J gene: TRBJ1-1
CDR3 protein: CASSPGPGMNTEAFF
CDR3 DNA: TGTGCCAGCTCACCAGGTCCAGGTATGAACACTGAAGCTTTCTTT

V gene: TRBV7-3
D gene: NA
clone size: NA
J gene: TRBJ2-5
CDR3 protein: CASSLTGEETQYF
CDR3 DNA: TGTGCCAGCAGCTTAACAGGGGAAGAGACCCAGTACTTC

V gene: TRBV7-2
D gene: NA
clone size: NA
J gene: TRBJ2-7
CDR3 protein: CASSLKGRYEQYF
CDR3 DNA: TGTGCCAGCAGCTTAAAGGGGAGGTACGAGCAGTACTTC

V gene: TRBV29-1
D gene: NA
clone size: NA
J gene: TRBJ2-7
CDR3 protein: CSVESAGSEQYF
CDR3 DNA: TGCAGCGTTGAGTCGGCAGGGAGCGAGCAGTACTTC

V gene: TRBV27
D gene: TRBD1
clone size: NA
J gene: TRBJ2-7
CDR3 protein: CASSSLTGTGHTYEQYF
CDR3 DNA: TGTGCCAGCAGTTCGCTGACCGGGACAGGACATACCTACGAGCAGTACTTC

V gene: TRBV18
D gene: TRBD2
clone size: NA
J gene: TRBJ2-2
CDR3 protein: CATGLAGVNTGELFF
CDR3 DNA: TGTGCCACGGGACTAGCGGGAGTGAACACCGGGGAGCTGTTTTTT

V gene: TRBV5-1
D gene: TRBD1
clone size: NA
J gene: TRBJ1-4
CDR3 protein: CASSSRAGGNEKLFF
CDR3 DNA: TGCGCCAGCAGCTCGAGGGCAGGGGGAAACGAAAAACTGTTTTTT

V gene: TRBV4-1
D gene: NA
clone size: NA
J gene: TRBJ1-2
CDR3 protein: CASSYPLSNYGYTF
CDR3 DNA: TGCGCCAGCAGCTATCCGTTGTCCAACTATGGCTACACCTTC

V gene: TRBV30
D gene: NA
clone size: NA
J gene: TRBJ2-7
CDR3 protein: CAWERPRLRNPYYEQYF
CDR3 DNA: TGTGCCTGGGAGCGGCCCCGCCTTAGGAACCCCTACTACGAGCAGTACTTC